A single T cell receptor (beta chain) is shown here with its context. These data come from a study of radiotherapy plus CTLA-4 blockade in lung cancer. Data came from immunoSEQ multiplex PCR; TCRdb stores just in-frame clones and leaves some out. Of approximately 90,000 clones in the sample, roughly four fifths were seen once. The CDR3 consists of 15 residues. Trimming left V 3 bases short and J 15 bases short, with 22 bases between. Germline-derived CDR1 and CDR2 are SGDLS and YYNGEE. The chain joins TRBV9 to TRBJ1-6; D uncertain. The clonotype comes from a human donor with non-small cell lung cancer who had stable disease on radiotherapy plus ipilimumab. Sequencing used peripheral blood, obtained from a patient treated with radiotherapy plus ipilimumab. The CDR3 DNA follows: TGTGCCAGCAGCGGCGACTCGGGCAGGCCAACAAACCTCCACTTT. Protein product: CASSGDSGRPTNLHF.